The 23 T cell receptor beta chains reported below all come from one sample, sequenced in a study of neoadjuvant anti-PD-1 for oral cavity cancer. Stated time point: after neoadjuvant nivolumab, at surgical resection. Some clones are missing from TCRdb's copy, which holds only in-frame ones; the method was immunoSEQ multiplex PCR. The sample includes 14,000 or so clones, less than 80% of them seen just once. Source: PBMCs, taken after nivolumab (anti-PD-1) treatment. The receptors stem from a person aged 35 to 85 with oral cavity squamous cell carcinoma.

This chain's CDR3 is CAWRTGGNYGYTF. CDR3 coding DNA: TGTGCCTGGAGGACAGGCGGGAACTATGGCTACACCTTC. The V call is TRBV30, the J call TRBJ1-2; tentative D call: TRBD1 (6 bases). The CDR3 sequence is 13 residues long. Trimming removed 3 bases from V and 2 bases from J, with 10 bases in between. Germline loops: CDR1 GTSNPN, CDR2 SVGIG (reference sequence).

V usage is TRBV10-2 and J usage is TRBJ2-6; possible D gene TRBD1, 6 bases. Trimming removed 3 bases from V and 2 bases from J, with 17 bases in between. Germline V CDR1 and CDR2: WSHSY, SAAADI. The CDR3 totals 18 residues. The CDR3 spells CASSDQVQGNTGANVLTF. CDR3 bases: TGCGCCAGCAGTGATCAGGTCCAGGGGAACACTGGGGCCAACGTCCTGACTTTC.

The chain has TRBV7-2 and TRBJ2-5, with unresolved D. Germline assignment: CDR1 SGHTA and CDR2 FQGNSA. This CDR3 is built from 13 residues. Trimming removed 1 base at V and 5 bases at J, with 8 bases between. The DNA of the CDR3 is TGTGCCAGCAGCTTAGGATTTGGGGAGACCCAGTACTTC. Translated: CASSLGFGETQYF.

The CDR3 loop is CASSVTGSTDTQYF. CDR3 in DNA: TGCGCCAGCAGCGTGACAGGGAGCACAGATACGCAGTATTTT. V gene TRBV5-1 combines with J gene TRBJ2-3; 7 bases map to TRBD1. The germline V gene encodes CDR1 SGHRS and CDR2 YFSETQ. The CDR3 loop spans 14 amino acids. The J segment lost 0 bases and the V segment lost 4 bases, leaving 2 bases of the junction unmatched.

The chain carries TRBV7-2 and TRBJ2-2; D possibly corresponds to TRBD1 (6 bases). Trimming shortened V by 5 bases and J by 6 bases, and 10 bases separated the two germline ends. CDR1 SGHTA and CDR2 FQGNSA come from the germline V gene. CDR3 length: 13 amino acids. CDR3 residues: CASSEGQPGELFF. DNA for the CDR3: TGTGCCAGCAGCGAAGGACAGCCCGGGGAGCTGTTTTTT.

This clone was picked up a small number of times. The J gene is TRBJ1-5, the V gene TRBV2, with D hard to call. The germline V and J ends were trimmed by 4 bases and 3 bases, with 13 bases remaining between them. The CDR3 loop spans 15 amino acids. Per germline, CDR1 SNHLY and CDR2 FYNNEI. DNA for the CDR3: TGTGCCAGCAGTGTCGAGGTGACCCCCAATCAGCCCCAGCATTTT. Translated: CASSVEVTPNQPQHF.

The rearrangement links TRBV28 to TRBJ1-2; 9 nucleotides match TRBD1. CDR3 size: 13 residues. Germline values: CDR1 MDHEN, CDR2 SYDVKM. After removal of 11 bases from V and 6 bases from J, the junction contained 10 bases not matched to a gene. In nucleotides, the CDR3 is TGTGCCGTCGTACAGGGGGCGGTTCATGGCTACACCTTC. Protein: CAVVQGAVHGYTF.

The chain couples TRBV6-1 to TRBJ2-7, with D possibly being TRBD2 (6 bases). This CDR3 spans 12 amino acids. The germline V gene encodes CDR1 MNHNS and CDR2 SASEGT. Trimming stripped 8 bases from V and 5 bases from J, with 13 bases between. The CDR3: CASWQGGHEQYF. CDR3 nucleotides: TGTGCCAGCTGGCAGGGAGGTCACGAGCAGTACTTC.

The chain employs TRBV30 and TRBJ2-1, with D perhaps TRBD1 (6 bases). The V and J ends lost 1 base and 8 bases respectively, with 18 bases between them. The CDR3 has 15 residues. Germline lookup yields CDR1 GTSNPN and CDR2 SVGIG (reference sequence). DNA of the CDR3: TGTGCCTGGAGTGCGACAGGAACCAGGTTGGATGAGCAGTTCTTC. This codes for CAWSATGTRLDEQFF.

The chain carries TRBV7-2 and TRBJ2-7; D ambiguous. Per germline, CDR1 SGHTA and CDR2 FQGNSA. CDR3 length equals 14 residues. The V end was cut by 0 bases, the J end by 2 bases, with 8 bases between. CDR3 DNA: TGTGCCAGCAGCTTAGCGAAGGTAACCTACGAGCAGTACTTC. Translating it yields CASSLAKVTYEQYF.

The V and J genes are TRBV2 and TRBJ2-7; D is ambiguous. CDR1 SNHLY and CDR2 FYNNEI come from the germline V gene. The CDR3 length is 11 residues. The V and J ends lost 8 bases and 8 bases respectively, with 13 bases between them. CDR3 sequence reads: CASGWQIQQYF. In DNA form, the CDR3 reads TGTGCCAGCGGTTGGCAAATCCAGCAGTACTTC.

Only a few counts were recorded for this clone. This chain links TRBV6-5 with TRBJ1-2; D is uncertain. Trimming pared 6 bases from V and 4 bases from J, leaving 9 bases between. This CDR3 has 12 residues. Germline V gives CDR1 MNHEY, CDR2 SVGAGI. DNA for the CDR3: TGTGCCAGCAGGGAGACCTTCTATGGCTACACCTTC. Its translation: CASRETFYGYTF.

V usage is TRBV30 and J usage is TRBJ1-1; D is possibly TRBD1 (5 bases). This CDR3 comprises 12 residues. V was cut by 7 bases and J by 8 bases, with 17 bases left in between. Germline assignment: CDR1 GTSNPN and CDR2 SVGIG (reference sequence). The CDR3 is CASRVRFDEAFF. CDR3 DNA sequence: TGTGCCTCCAGGGTTCGTTTCGACGAAGCTTTCTTT.

This chain's CDR3 is CASRGGFSGSSYEQYF. In DNA, the CDR3 is TGTGCCAGCAGGGGTGGGTTTAGCGGGAGCTCCTACGAGCAGTACTTC. The rearrangement joins TRBV2 to TRBJ2-7; TRBD2 agrees at 9 bases. Germline V gene sequence: CDR1 SNHLY, CDR2 FYNNEI. The CDR3 loop spans 16 amino acids. The junction had 9 bases not matched to a gene; V was cut back by 6 bases and J by 0 bases.

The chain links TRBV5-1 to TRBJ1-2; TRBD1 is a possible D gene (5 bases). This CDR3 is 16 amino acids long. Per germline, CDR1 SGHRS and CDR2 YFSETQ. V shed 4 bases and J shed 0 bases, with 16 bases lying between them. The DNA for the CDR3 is TGCGCCAGCAGCCCCGTGGGACGGGTGCCTAACTATGGCTACACCTTC. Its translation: CASSPVGRVPNYGYTF.

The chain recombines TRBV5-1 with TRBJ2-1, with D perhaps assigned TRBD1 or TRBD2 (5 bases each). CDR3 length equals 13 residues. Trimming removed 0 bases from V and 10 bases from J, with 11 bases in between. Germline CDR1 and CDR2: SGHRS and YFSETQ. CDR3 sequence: CASSLEPGREQFF. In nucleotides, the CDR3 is TGCGCCAGCAGCTTGGAACCGGGGCGGGAGCAGTTCTTC.

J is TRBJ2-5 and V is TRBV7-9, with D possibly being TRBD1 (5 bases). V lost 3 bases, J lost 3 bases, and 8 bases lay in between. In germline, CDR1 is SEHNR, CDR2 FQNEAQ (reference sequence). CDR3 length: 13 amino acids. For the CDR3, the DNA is TGTGCCAGCAGCTTGACAGTTAAAGAGACCCAGTACTTC. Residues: CASSLTVKETQYF. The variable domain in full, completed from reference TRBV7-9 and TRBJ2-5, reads DTGVSQNPRHKITKRGQNVTFRCDPISEHNRLYWYRQTLGQGPEFLTYFQNEAQLEKSRLLSDRFSAERPKGSFSTLEIQRTEQGDSAMYLCASSLTVKETQYFGPGTRLLVL.

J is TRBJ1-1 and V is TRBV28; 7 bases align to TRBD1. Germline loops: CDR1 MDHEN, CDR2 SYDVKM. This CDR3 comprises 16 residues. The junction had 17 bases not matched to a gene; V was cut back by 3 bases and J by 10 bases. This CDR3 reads CASSFTTGAMNLVAFF. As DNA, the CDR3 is TGTGCCAGCAGTTTCACTACAGGGGCTATGAATCTTGTAGCTTTCTTT.

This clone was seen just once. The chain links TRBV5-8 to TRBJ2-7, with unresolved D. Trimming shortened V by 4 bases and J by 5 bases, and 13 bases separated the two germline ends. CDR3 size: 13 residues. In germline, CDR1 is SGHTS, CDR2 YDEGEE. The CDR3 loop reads CASSPLEGHEQYF. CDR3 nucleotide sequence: TGTGCCAGCAGCCCATTAGAAGGTCACGAGCAGTACTTC. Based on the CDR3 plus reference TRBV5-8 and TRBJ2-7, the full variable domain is EAGVTQSPTHLIKTRGQQATLRCSPISGHTSVYWYQQALGLGLQFLLWYDEGEERNRGNFPPRFSGRQFPNYSSELNVNALELEDSALYLCASSPLEGHEQYFGPGTRLTVT.

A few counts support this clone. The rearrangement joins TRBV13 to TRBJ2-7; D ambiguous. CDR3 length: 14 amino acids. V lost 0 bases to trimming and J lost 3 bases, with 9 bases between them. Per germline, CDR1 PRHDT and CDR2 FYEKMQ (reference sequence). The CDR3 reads CASSLGDPGYEQYF. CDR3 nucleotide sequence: TGTGCCAGCAGCTTAGGTGACCCTGGCTACGAGCAGTACTTC.

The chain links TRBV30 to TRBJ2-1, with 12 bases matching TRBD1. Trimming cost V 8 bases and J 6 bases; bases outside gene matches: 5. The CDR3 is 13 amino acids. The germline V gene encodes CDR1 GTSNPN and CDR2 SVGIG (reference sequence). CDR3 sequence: CAGWDRGPNEQFF. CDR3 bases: TGTGCCGGCTGGGACAGGGGGCCCAATGAGCAGTTCTTC.

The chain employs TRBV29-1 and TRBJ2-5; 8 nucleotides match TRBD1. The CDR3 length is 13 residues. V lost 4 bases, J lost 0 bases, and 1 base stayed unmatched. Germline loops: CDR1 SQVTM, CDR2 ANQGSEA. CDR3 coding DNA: TGCAGCGTTGGACAGGGGAACCAAGAGACCCAGTACTTC. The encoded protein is CSVGQGNQETQYF.

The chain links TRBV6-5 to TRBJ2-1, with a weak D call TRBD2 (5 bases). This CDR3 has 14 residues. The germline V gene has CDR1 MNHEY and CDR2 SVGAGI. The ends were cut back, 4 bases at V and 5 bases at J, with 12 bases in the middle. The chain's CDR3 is CASSSPRVNNEQFF. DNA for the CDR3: TGTGCCAGCAGTTCCCCGCGGGTCAACAATGAGCAGTTCTTC.